The sequence of this T cell receptor (beta chain) was determined in a study of cytomegalovirus exposure and HLA in healthy donors. Broader study findings: A link between a missense DCLRE1C variant and TCR beta V- and J-gene trimming emerged from a later analysis.

In its sample, this clone was seen a few times. Its antigen is not known. Looked up from germline, CDR1 is LNHNV and CDR2 is YYDKDF (reference sequence). This CDR3 spans 15 amino acids. Trimming at V came to 2 bases and at J to 5 bases, leaving 5 bases not matched to a gene. Use of 60 Vbeta and 13 Jbeta primers characterized the PCR. TCRdb keeps only in-frame clones here, not all; method: immunoSEQ multiplex PCR. The data show about 130,000 clones, with over 8% seen just once and 5% to 7% held by the top ten. V and J are TRBV15 and TRBJ2-7; 11 bases line up with TRBD1. Sequencing was carried out using PBMCs. The receptor comes from a man aged 35 to 55 in good health and CMV-seronegative. The CDR3 DNA sequence: TGTGCCACCAGCAGAACGGACAGGGGGCGAGACGAGCAGTACTTC. This gives the protein CATSRTDRGRDEQYF.